The 15 T cell receptor beta chains in this list originate from one sample, sequenced in a study of CD8 T cells in Susac syndrome. With random hexamers, reverse transcription was performed on about 0.45 to 1 ug of RNA. TCRdb used MiXCR to reprocess the immunoSEQ multiplex PCR reads, holding one entry per CDR3 protein. The data show under 200,000 distinct CDR3 sequences, about 91% seen once. The sample consisted of CD4+ T cells from PBMCs. The source of these receptors is a human donor with Susac syndrome.

The chain couples TRBV3-1 to TRBJ1-1, with no clear D. V was cut by 0 bases and J by 4 bases, with 15 bases left in between. This CDR3 is 16 amino acids long. Germline CDR1 LGHDT, CDR2 YNNKEL (reference sequence). The CDR3 loop is CASSQDLYSGLTEAFF. For the CDR3, the DNA is TGTGCCAGCAGCCAAGATCTTTACTCCGGGCTCACTGAAGCTTTCTTT.

The chain carries TRBV5-6 and TRBJ1-6, with TRBD1 as a possible D gene (6 bases). The germline V gene encodes CDR1 SGHDT and CDR2 YYEEEE. V was cut by 3 bases and J by 9 bases, with 13 bases left in between. The CDR3 loop spans 14 amino acids. The CDR3 protein is CASSSGVSGSPLHF. The CDR3 bases are TGTGCCAGCAGCTCAGGGGTCTCGGGTTCACCCCTCCACTTT.

The chain joins TRBV19 to TRBJ1-2; D is perhaps TRBD1 (5 bases). The CDR3 spans 12 residues. V gave up 7 bases and J gave up 8 bases, with 14 bases separating them. Per the germline V gene, CDR1 is LNHDA and CDR2 is SQIVND (reference sequence). CDR3 region: CASTNPGTGYTF. For the CDR3, the DNA is TGTGCCAGTACCAACCCAGGGACCGGCTACACCTTC.

V usage is TRBV20-1 and J usage is TRBJ2-1, with D possibly matching TRBD2 (5 bases). Germline CDR1 and CDR2: DFQATT and SNEGSKA (reference sequence). The CDR3 runs 12 residues. The CDR3 region has the DNA TGCAGGGGTATAACTAGGGCTGGTGAGCAGTTCTTC. Its translation: CRGITRAGEQFF.

The rearrangement uses TRBV25-1 and TRBJ2-3; 11 nucleotides align to TRBD2. The CDR3 has 17 residues. Losses at the gene ends were 1 base for V and 5 bases for J; bases not matched to a gene: 8. The germline CDR1 and CDR2 sequences are MGHDK and SYGVNS. The CDR3 spells CASSESGGGLAGDTQYF. CDR3 nucleotide sequence: TGTGCCAGCAGTGAATCGGGAGGCGGACTAGCGGGAGATACGCAGTATTTT.

This rearrangement joins TRBV7-9 to TRBJ2-6; D unresolved. CDR1 is SEHNR and CDR2 is FQNEAQ in the germline V gene (reference sequence). V was shortened by 4 bases and J by 4 bases, with 5 bases between the two germline ends. CDR3 length: 13 residues. CDR3 residues: CASSSRGANVLTF. DNA of the CDR3: TGTGCCAGCAGCTCTAGGGGGGCCAACGTCCTGACTTTC. The full variable domain, completed using reference TRBV7-9 and TRBJ2-6, is DTGVSQNPRHKITKRGQNVTFRCDPISEHNRLYWYRQTLGQGPEFLTYFQNEAQLEKSRLLSDRFSAERPKGSFSTLEIQRTEQGDSAMYLCASSSRGANVLTFGAGSRLTVL.

This chain links TRBV10-3 with TRBJ1-2, with a weak D call TRBD1 (5 bases). This CDR3 has 12 residues. CDR1 is ENHRY, CDR2 SYGVKD, per germline. Trimming pared 10 bases from V and 8 bases from J, leaving 17 bases between. CDR3 region: CATASLEGGYTF. The CDR3 DNA reads TGTGCCACCGCCAGCCTCGAGGGGGGCTACACCTTC.

This chain joins TRBV15 and TRBJ1-2, with D possibly being TRBD1 (5 bases). CDR1 and CDR2 (germline): LNHNV, YYDKDF (reference sequence). This CDR3 contains 12 residues. Trimming cost V 0 bases and J 8 bases, with 7 bases left between them. CDR3 nucleotides: TGTGCCACCAGCAGAGAAGACAGAGGCTACACCTTC. This translates into CATSREDRGYTF.

The genes are TRBV18 and TRBJ2-2, with TRBD1 identical over 7 bases. From germline, CDR1 is KGHSH and CDR2 LQKENI. J lost 5 bases, V lost 3 bases, and 15 bases had no gene match. This CDR3 contains 18 residues. The CDR3 DNA reads TGTGCCAGCTCACCGTGGAGTATCGAGACAGGGCGGACCGGGGAGCTGTTTTTT. Translating it yields CASSPWSIETGRTGELFF.

The rearrangement joins TRBV4-2 to TRBJ1-1, with no clear D. CDR1 is LGHNA and CDR2 is YNFKEQ in the germline V gene. V was pared by 0 bases and J by 11 bases, with 10 bases between. The CDR3 consists of 12 residues. Here the CDR3 reads CASSQDTRRAFF. In DNA, the CDR3 is TGTGCCAGCAGCCAAGATACAAGAAGGGCTTTCTTT.

Only one count was recorded for this clonotype. The chain joins TRBV12-3 or TRBV12-4 to TRBJ2-7; 8 positions match TRBD2. The CDR3 is 13 amino acids. The V gene end was trimmed by 10 bases and the J gene end by 2 bases; junction bases not matched to a gene: 7. The CDR3 DNA reads TGTGCCACCAGCGTCGGGGGGGCCTACGAGCAGTACTTC. Its protein is CATSVGGAYEQYF.

This rearrangement joins TRBV20-1 to TRBJ2-5; 13 bases align to TRBD2. The CDR3 totals 16 residues. The V gene end was trimmed by 8 bases and the J gene end by 5 bases; junction bases not matched to a gene: 14. The V gene's germline CDR1 is DFQATT and CDR2 SNEGSKA (reference sequence). The CDR3 DNA is TGCAGTCTGACTAGCGGGAGGTATCTACAGGGGGAGACCCAGTACTTC. Its protein product is CSLTSGRYLQGETQYF.

The chain combines TRBV5-1 with TRBJ1-3, with 7 bases matching TRBD1. CDR1 SGHRS and CDR2 YFSETQ come from the germline V gene. J gave up 0 bases and V 0 bases, and 6 bases lay outside the gene matches. The CDR3 runs 17 residues. The CDR3 DNA sequence: TGCGCCAGCAGCTTGGACCCACAGGGGATCTCTGGAAACACCATATATTTT. Amino acids: CASSLDPQGISGNTIYF.

This chain uses TRBV7-8 with TRBJ1-6, with D unclear. Germline CDR1 and CDR2: SGHVS and FQNEAQ. The length of the CDR3 is 12 residues. The V end lost 3 bases, the J end lost 10 bases, and 7 bases lay between the germline ends. DNA of the CDR3: TGTGCCAGCAGCTTCCCGCCCTCACCCCTCCACTTT. Amino acid sequence: CASSFPPSPLHF.

The CDR3 nucleotides are TGCGCCAGCAGCCCCCTAGCGGCGAACACCGGGGAGCTGTTTTTT. Its protein is CASSPLAANTGELFF. The chain carries TRBV5-1 and TRBJ2-2, with 7 bases aligning to TRBD2. V lost 4 bases and J lost 0; bases outside the gene matches: 3. Germline CDR1 SGHRS, CDR2 YFSETQ. The CDR3 consists of 15 residues.